These T cell receptor beta chains were read from a single sample in a study of control samples from healthy donors and cancer patients. Sequencing was performed with immunoSEQ multiplex PCR; in TCRdb, only in-frame clones are kept and a portion is missing. The sample contains 170,000 or so clones, 94% of which appear only once. Sequences were obtained from blood. Source of these receptors: a woman in her thirties or forties in good health. Each CDR3 is given with its conserved first and last residue. The D gene is left open where the match is weak. Size values are once, few and many counts, or a class for expanded clones, and some rows have none.

clone size	V gene	D gene	J gene	CDR3 DNA	CDR3 protein
-	TRBV19	-	TRBJ1-1	TGTGCCAGTAGTATACAGGACAGATCGAACACTGAAGCTTTCTTT	CASSIQDRSNTEAFF
-	TRBV3-1/TRBV3-2	-	TRBJ2-2	TGTGCCAGCAGGCCCTCCCATTTGGCGGCTACAGGGGAGCTGTTTTTT	CASRPSHLAATGELFF
-	TRBV18	TRBD1	TRBJ1-2	TGTGCCAGCTCACCGGGCCCACTTACAGGGGCCTATGGCTACACCTTC	CASSPGPLTGAYGYTF
-	TRBV13	-	TRBJ1-5	TGTGCCAGCAGCTTAAGAGGCGGTAGCAATCAGCCCCAGCATTTT	CASSLRGGSNQPQHF
-	TRBV18	-	TRBJ1-2	TGTGCCAGCTCCACCGGGACGGGGAACTATGGCTACACCTTC	CASSTGTGNYGYTF
-	TRBV18	TRBD1	TRBJ1-3	TGTGCCAGCTCACCTGTAACGGGACAGAGCGGAAACACCATATATTTT	CASSPVTGQSGNTIYF
-	TRBV11-2	TRBD1	TRBJ1-2	TGTGCCAGCAGCTTGGACAGGGGAAACTATGGCTACACCTTC	CASSLDRGNYGYTF
-	TRBV9	TRBD1	TRBJ2-3	TGTGCCAGCAGCGCCAACCCGGGACAGCTACATACGCAGTATTTT	CASSANPGQLHTQYF
-	TRBV5-4	-	TRBJ2-3	TGTGCCAGCAGCTTGGCCGGGGCGCGGGATACGCAGTATTTT	CASSLAGARDTQYF
-	TRBV5-4	-	TRBJ2-1	TGTGCCAGCAGCATTGGGACGGCTGGAACCTACAATGAGCAGTTCTTC	CASSIGTAGTYNEQFF
few	TRBV4-1	-	TRBJ2-7	TGCGCCAGCAGCCTTTTGGACTGGGGGAATTACGAGCAGTACTTC	CASSLLDWGNYEQYF
-	TRBV12-5	TRBD2	TRBJ2-1	TGTGCTAGTGGTTTGCCCTTCCTAGCGGGTTCCTACAATGAGCAGTTCTTC	CASGLPFLAGSYNEQFF
-	TRBV18	TRBD1	TRBJ1-2	TGTGCCAGCTCACCATTAGGGACAGCGGACAACTATGGCTACACCTTC	CASSPLGTADNYGYTF
-	TRBV11-2	-	TRBJ1-2	TGTGCCAGCAGCCGGACAGACTATGGCTACACCTTC	CASSRTDYGYTF
-	TRBV12-3/TRBV12-4	-	TRBJ2-1	TGTGCCAGCAGCCCGCCCTCCAATGAGCAGTTCTTC	CASSPPSNEQFF
-	TRBV6-6	-	TRBJ2-5	TGTGCCAGCAGTTCAACCGGGACCCCAAGAGGGACCCAGTACTTC	CASSSTGTPRGTQYF
-	TRBV19	-	TRBJ2-3	TGTGCCAGTAGTATCGCAGGAAGCACAGATACGCAGTATTTT	CASSIAGSTDTQYF
-	TRBV6-2/TRBV6-3	-	TRBJ2-3	TGTGCCAGCAGTTACGTGATGGGGCAACGCCTCACAGATACGCAGTATTTT	CASSYVMGQRLTDTQYF
-	TRBV5-6	TRBD1	TRBJ1-2	TGTGCCAGCAGCTACACAGGGGTTGGCTACACCTTC	CASSYTGVGYTF
-	TRBV11-3	-	TRBJ2-2	TGTGCCAGCAGCTTATCGGCGGAGGGCAGCTTAACCGGGGAGCTGTTTTTT	CASSLSAEGSLTGELFF
-	TRBV7-9	-	TRBJ1-2	TGTGCCAGCACCACCCCAAACGTCCGGGCAAATGGCTACACCTTC	CASTTPNVRANGYTF
-	TRBV2	-	TRBJ1-5	TGTGCCAGCAGGGCAGGGTACAATCAGCCCCAGCATTTT	CASRAGYNQPQHF
-	TRBV5-1	-	TRBJ2-2	TGCGCCAGCAAGGAGCGGAACACCGGGGAGCTGTTTTTT	CASKERNTGELFF
once	TRBV20-1	-	TRBJ2-5	TGCAGTGCTAGTTCACCGCGGGGAGGTGGCGAGACCCAGTACTTC	CSASSPRGGGETQYF
-	TRBV6-6	-	TRBJ2-5	TGTGCCAGCAGTTACCCCTATAAGACTAGCCAAGAGACCCAGTACTTC	CASSYPYKTSQETQYF
once	TRBV6-4	-	TRBJ2-5	TGTGCCAGCAGTCGACAGTTGGGGGAGACCCAGTACTTC	CASSRQLGETQYF
-	TRBV4-3	-	TRBJ1-2	TGCGCCAGCAGCCTAGGTAGCCGCCAGCACCCTTATGGCTACACCTTC	CASSLGSRQHPYGYTF
-	TRBV7-9	-	TRBJ1-2	TGTGCCAGCAGCTTACTTAGGGGCTCGGATGGCTACACCTTC	CASSLLRGSDGYTF
-	TRBV29-1	TRBD2	TRBJ2-7	TGCAGCGTTGGTGGGACTAGCACCCACGAGCAGTACTTC	CSVGGTSTHEQYF
-	TRBV29-1	TRBD1	TRBJ2-7	TGCAGCGTTAAGGACAGGGGATCTTACGAGCAGTACTTC	CSVKDRGSYEQYF
-	TRBV7-2	-	TRBJ1-3	TGTGCCAGCAGCGCGCGTCCAGGGACCACCATATATTTT	CASSARPGTTIYF
-	TRBV16	-	TRBJ1-5	TGTGCCAGCCTATCCAAGTGGGGGGAACAGCCCCAGCATTTT	CASLSKWGEQPQHF
-	TRBV10-3	TRBD2	TRBJ2-3	TGTGCCGTCTCTATAGCGGGGGGCAGCACAGATACGCAGTATTTT	CAVSIAGGSTDTQYF
-	TRBV2	-	TRBJ2-7	TGTGCCAGCGGGGGCAGCTCCTACGAGCAGTACTTC	CASGGSSYEQYF
once	TRBV7-9	-	TRBJ1-1	TGTGCCAGCAGCTTAGGGGCCATTAACACTGAAGCTTTCTTT	CASSLGAINTEAFF
-	TRBV19	-	TRBJ2-7	TGTGCCAGTACCGGGGACACTTCCTACGAGCAGTACTTC	CASTGDTSYEQYF
-	TRBV27	-	TRBJ1-3	TGTGCCAGCAGACCGACCTGGACAGGAAACACCATATATTTT	CASRPTWTGNTIYF
-	TRBV2	-	TRBJ1-1	TGTGCCAGCAGTGTTTATCGAAGGGCATTGAACACTGAAGCTTTCTTT	CASSVYRRALNTEAFF
-	TRBV19	TRBD1	TRBJ1-2	TGTGCCAGTAGGAGGCCAGGGGGCGACTACTATGGCTACACCTTC	CASRRPGGDYYGYTF
-	TRBV7-2	-	TRBJ1-1	TGTGCCAGCAGCTTAGTGTGGGGGGGTTTGAACACTGAAGCTTTCTTT	CASSLVWGGLNTEAFF
once	TRBV24-1	-	TRBJ2-2	TGTGCCACCAGCGACTTCGGAACAGGGAGTGTCGGGGAGCTGTTTTTT	CATSDFGTGSVGELFF
-	TRBV9	-	TRBJ1-1	TGTGCCAGCAGCGTAGGGGCAGGCACTGAAGCTTTCTTT	CASSVGAGTEAFF